This T cell receptor (beta chain) was sequenced in a study of cytomegalovirus exposure and HLA in healthy donors. Study overall: About 80 million unique TCRs from HLA-typed donors were held in an early data release.

Notes on the study in general: Researchers reported in a later analysis that common viral pathogens appeared linked to several top clusters. The authors confirmed in vitro that a few CMV-associated chains were specific for CMV antigens.

Primers included in the PCR were 60 Vbeta and 13 Jbeta primers. Sequencing used immunoSEQ multiplex PCR; TCRdb keeps in-frame clones, though not all of them. This sample yields around 140,000 clones, of which about 80% are seen a single time; less than 2% belongs to the top ten. Remarks on this clone: Its target is unknown.

Sequencing was done on a sample of PBMCs. The origin of this receptor is a man aged 35-49 years in good health and CMV-seronegative.

CDR3 in amino acids: CASSRDTNTGELFF. CDR3 nucleotide sequence: TGTGCCAGCTCCAGGGACACGAACACCGGGGAGCTGTTTTTT. The chain employs TRBV18 and TRBJ2-2, with a possible D match to TRBD1 (6 bases). Trimming removed 6 bases at V and 0 bases at J, with 8 bases between. The CDR3 has 14 residues. The germline CDR1 and CDR2 sequences are KGHSH and LQKENI.